Described below is a single T cell receptor beta chain sequence and its context. This specimen comes from a study of technical replicates of blood from a few donors. The CDR3 spans 15 residues. Germline assignment: CDR1 ENHRY and CDR2 SYGVKD. Trimming took off 4 bases at V and 3 bases at J, with 16 bases between the two ends. Some clones are missing from TCRdb's copy, which holds only in-frame ones; the method was immunoSEQ multiplex PCR. The repertoire has around 76,000 clones, over 95% of them found once; the top ten carry approximately 0.21%. This TCR was sampled from a human donor in good health. Sequenced input: T cells isolated from PBMCs. The chain couples TRBV10-3 to TRBJ2-7, with D uncertain. CDR3 amino acids: CAISGGVASNYEQYF. The CDR3 DNA is TGTGCCATCAGTGGAGGCGTCGCAAGTAACTACGAGCAGTACTTC.